This is a list of T cell receptor beta chains from one sample in a study of blood T cell repertoires in COVID-19. The repertoire was sequenced with immunoSEQ multiplex PCR; TCRdb's copy has only in-frame clones and lacks some. The sample has under 200,000 clones, approximately 83% seen once. The sequencing sample was made of peripheral blood. These receptors were obtained from a human donor in a cohort sampled during active COVID-19. CDR3s leave out the opening cysteine and the closing phenylalanine or tryptophan.

j_gene | v_gene | CDR3aa
TRBJ2-7 | TRBV18 | ASSYRGDYEQY
TRBJ1-1 | TRBV6-5 | ASRNTVNTEAF
TRBJ2-6 | TRBV11-1 | ASRSKGSWANVLT
TRBJ2-7 | TRBV4-1 | ASSPSLQGSYEQY
TRBJ2-7 | TRBV21-1 | ASTGGSRPSSYEQY
TRBJ2-1 | TRBV5-1 | ASSLAGSSYNEQF
TRBJ2-7 | TRBV6-2/TRBV6-3 | ASSLEQGYEQY
TRBJ2-7 | TRBV6-6 | ASSYPPSGRIYEQY
TRBJ2-7 | TRBV10-3 | AIRGGNSSYEQY
TRBJ2-1 | TRBV4-3 | ASSQDGRGSYNEQF
TRBJ1-2 | TRBV7-8 | ASSLRQGDYGYT
TRBJ1-2 | TRBV19 | ASSLDRVYGYT
TRBJ2-7 | TRBV5-1 | ASSESKGASYEQY
TRBJ2-1 | TRBV5-1 | ASSLGQVSYNEQF
TRBJ2-7 | TRBV28 | ASSLSPGTSPNEQY
TRBJ1-3 | TRBV7-2 | ASSFMGTGGASGNTIY
TRBJ1-1 | TRBV5-6 | ASSLGQRNTEAF
TRBJ1-3 | TRBV28 | ASRGQGVSGNTIY
TRBJ2-7 | TRBV6-2/TRBV6-3 | ASSSNQGNRYYEQY
TRBJ2-1 | TRBV7-9 | ASSWDRRDEQF
TRBJ1-3 | TRBV5-1 | ASSLAGASGNTIY
TRBJ1-6 | TRBV4-3 | ASSQDWGSNSPLH
TRBJ2-7 | TRBV7-6 | ASSFPSDEQY
TRBJ1-4 | TRBV27 | ASSLSLTGALEEKLF
TRBJ1-4 | TRBV29-1 | SVDSDSTGKLF
TRBJ1-2 | TRBV9 | ASSPQGGGTLYT
TRBJ1-5 | TRBV19 | ASSIGGYSNQPQH
TRBJ2-3 | TRBV19 | ASSDLAGDTQY
TRBJ1-1 | TRBV10-2 | ASSDQGQRNTEAF
TRBJ1-1 | TRBV7-2 | ASSFNRGLGNTEAF
TRBJ2-7 | TRBV7-7 | ASSLGPGGWYEQY
TRBJ2-1 | TRBV10-1 | ASSAGVYNEQF
TRBJ1-2 | TRBV5-1 | ASSLGDSNYGYT
TRBJ2-3 | TRBV6-1 | ASSEGLWDGGTDTQY
TRBJ1-3 | TRBV9 | ASSYEGSGNTIY
TRBJ2-3 | TRBV7-2 | ASSPQGDTQY
TRBJ2-1 | TRBV28 | ASRGQGASEQF
TRBJ2-5 | TRBV2 | ASSVPFRGQETQY
TRBJ2-7 | TRBV3-1/TRBV3-2 | ASSQEGTSGMYEQY
TRBJ1-4 | TRBV7-9 | ASSSLGGIGEKLF
TRBJ1-1 | TRBV10-3 | AISEGQGATEAF
TRBJ1-5 | TRBV6-6 | ASGLTDRGGNQPQH
TRBJ1-1 | TRBV5-4 | ASSPINTDWNTEAF
TRBJ1-6 | TRBV19 | ASRDRPNSPLH
TRBJ1-1 | TRBV27 | ASSLSVGVNTEAF
TRBJ2-7 | TRBV29-1 | SASTGGPYEQY
TRBJ1-2 | TRBV18 | ASSPTGDVSYGYT
TRBJ1-2 | TRBV7-2 | ASSWQVTNYGYT
TRBJ2-7 | TRBV7-9 | ASSLVTRTSYEQY
TRBJ2-1 | TRBV10-1 | ASSENRNSGEQF
TRBJ1-1 | TRBV7-2 | ASSLARVKSGTEAF